Listed below are T cell receptor beta chains from one sample, sequenced in a study of blood T cell repertoires in COVID-19. Here immunoSEQ multiplex PCR was the method, and the copy in TCRdb shows in-frame clones only, minus some. The sample has 150,000 to 200,000 clones, around 80% seen once; the top ten hold less than 20%. The sequencing input was PBMCs or T cells enriched from blood (not recorded which). The receptors stem from a woman aged 45-65 years with acute COVID-19. Both conserved end residues are part of each CDR3. Each record gives: CDR3 length, clone size, V gene, D gene, J gene, CDR3 protein, CDR3 DNA. A D gene is named only where the DNA matches it firmly. Expanded clones are given a class, and other clones once, few, many or no size at all.

len: 18
abundance: -
v_gene: TRBV14
d_gene: TRBD1
j_gene: TRBJ2-1
CDR3aa: CASSQDLSAWATGQGPFF
CDR3nt: TGTGCCAGCAGCCAAGATCTATCGGCTTGGGCTACTGGACAGGGACCGTTCTTC

len: 14
abundance: once
v_gene: TRBV7-2
d_gene: TRBD1
j_gene: TRBJ1-2
CDR3aa: CASSYRGSNYGYTF
CDR3nt: TGTGCCAGCAGCTACAGGGGATCTAACTATGGCTACACCTTC

len: 13
abundance: -
v_gene: TRBV6-5
d_gene: TRBD2
j_gene: TRBJ2-5
CDR3aa: CASTPLGGETQYF
CDR3nt: TGTGCCAGCACCCCCTTGGGGGGGGAGACCCAGTACTTC

len: 13
abundance: -
v_gene: TRBV7-8
d_gene: TRBD1
j_gene: TRBJ2-1
CDR3aa: CASSWTTGEEQFF
CDR3nt: TGTGCCAGCAGCTGGACCACAGGGGAGGAGCAGTTCTTC

len: 14
abundance: -
v_gene: TRBV30
d_gene: -
j_gene: TRBJ1-1
CDR3aa: CAWSSGFPGTEAFF
CDR3nt: TGTGCCTGGAGTTCGGGCTTCCCAGGGACTGAAGCTTTCTTT

len: 14
abundance: -
v_gene: TRBV7-9
d_gene: TRBD1
j_gene: TRBJ1-4
CDR3aa: CASSIGTGGEKLFF
CDR3nt: TGTGCCAGCAGCATCGGGACAGGAGGTGAAAAACTGTTTTTT

len: 18
abundance: -
v_gene: TRBV12-5
d_gene: TRBD1
j_gene: TRBJ2-2
CDR3aa: CASGLNLRDRTNTGELFF
CDR3nt: TGTGCTAGTGGTTTAAATCTACGGGACAGAACGAACACCGGGGAGCTGTTTTTT

len: 13
abundance: -
v_gene: TRBV18
d_gene: -
j_gene: TRBJ1-2
CDR3aa: CASSPRTVYGYTF
CDR3nt: TGTGCCAGCTCACCTAGGACAGTCTATGGCTACACCTTC

len: 15
abundance: -
v_gene: TRBV19
d_gene: TRBD1
j_gene: TRBJ1-4
CDR3aa: CASSTTTGADEKLFF
CDR3nt: TGTGCCAGTAGTACCACGACAGGGGCGGACGAAAAACTGTTTTTT

len: 16
abundance: -
v_gene: TRBV5-1
d_gene: -
j_gene: TRBJ1-3
CDR3aa: CASSVTGLTSGNTIYF
CDR3nt: TGCGCCAGCAGCGTGACGGGACTCACCTCTGGAAACACCATATATTTT

len: 15
abundance: -
v_gene: TRBV2
d_gene: TRBD1
j_gene: TRBJ1-3
CDR3aa: CASRGTGTSGNTIYF
CDR3nt: TGTGCCAGCAGAGGGACAGGGACCTCTGGAAACACCATATATTTT

len: 14
abundance: -
v_gene: TRBV6-5
d_gene: -
j_gene: TRBJ1-1
CDR3aa: CASSRLKGDTEAFF
CDR3nt: TGTGCCAGCAGTCGTCTAAAGGGAGACACTGAAGCTTTCTTT

len: 12
abundance: -
v_gene: TRBV5-6
d_gene: -
j_gene: TRBJ1-6
CDR3aa: CASRHSGSPLHF
CDR3nt: TGTGCCAGCAGACATTCTGGTTCACCCCTCCACTTT

len: 16
abundance: -
v_gene: TRBV29-1
d_gene: TRBD1
j_gene: TRBJ2-6
CDR3aa: CSEVGQDTSGANVLTF
CDR3nt: TGCAGCGAAGTTGGACAGGATACTTCTGGGGCCAACGTCCTGACTTTC

len: 16
abundance: -
v_gene: TRBV6-1
d_gene: -
j_gene: TRBJ1-5
CDR3aa: CASSEQGQYSNQPQHF
CDR3nt: TGTGCCAGCAGTGAACAAGGACAGTATAGCAATCAGCCCCAGCATTTT

len: 14
abundance: -
v_gene: TRBV6-4
d_gene: -
j_gene: TRBJ1-6
CDR3aa: CASSDNPYNSPLHF
CDR3nt: TGTGCCAGCAGTGATAATCCCTATAATTCACCCCTCCACTTT

len: 14
abundance: once
v_gene: TRBV14
d_gene: -
j_gene: TRBJ1-2
CDR3aa: CASSHKGVVYGYTF
CDR3nt: TGTGCCAGCAGCCATAAAGGGGTAGTCTATGGCTACACCTTC